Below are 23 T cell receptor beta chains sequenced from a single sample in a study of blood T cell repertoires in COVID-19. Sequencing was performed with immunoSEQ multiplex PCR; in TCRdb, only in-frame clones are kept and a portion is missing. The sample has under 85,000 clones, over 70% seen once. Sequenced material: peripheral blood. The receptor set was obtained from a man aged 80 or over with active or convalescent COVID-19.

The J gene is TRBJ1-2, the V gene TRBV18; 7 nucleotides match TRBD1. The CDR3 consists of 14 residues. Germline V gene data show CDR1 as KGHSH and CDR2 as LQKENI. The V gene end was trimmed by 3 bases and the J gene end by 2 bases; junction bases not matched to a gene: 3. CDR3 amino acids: CASSPGTANYGYTF. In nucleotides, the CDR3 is TGTGCCAGCTCACCTGGGACAGCAAACTATGGCTACACCTTC.

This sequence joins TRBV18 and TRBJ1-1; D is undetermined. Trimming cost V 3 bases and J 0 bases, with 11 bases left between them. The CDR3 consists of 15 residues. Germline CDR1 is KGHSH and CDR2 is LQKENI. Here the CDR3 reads CASSPQWQLNTEAFF. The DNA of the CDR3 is TGTGCCAGCTCACCCCAATGGCAGTTGAACACTGAAGCTTTCTTT.

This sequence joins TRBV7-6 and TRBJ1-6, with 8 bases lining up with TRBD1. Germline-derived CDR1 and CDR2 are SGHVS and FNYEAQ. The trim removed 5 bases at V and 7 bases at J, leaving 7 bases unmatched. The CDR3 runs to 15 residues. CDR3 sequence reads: CASSRTTGANSPLHF. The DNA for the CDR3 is TGTGCCAGCAGCCGAACGACAGGGGCGAATTCACCCCTCCACTTT. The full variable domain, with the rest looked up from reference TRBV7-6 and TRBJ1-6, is GAGVSQSPRYKVTKRGQDVALRCDPISGHVSLYWYRQALGQGPEFLTYFNYEAQQDKSGLPNDRFSAERPEGSISTLTIQRTEQRDSAMYRCASSRTTGANSPLHFGNGTRLTVT.

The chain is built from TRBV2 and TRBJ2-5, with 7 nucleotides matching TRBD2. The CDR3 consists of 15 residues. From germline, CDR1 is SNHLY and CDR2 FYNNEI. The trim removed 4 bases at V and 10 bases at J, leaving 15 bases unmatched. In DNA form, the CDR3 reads TGTGCCAGCAGTGGTTGGGGGAAGAGCGGGGCAGTCCAGTACTTC. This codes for CASSGWGKSGAVQYF.

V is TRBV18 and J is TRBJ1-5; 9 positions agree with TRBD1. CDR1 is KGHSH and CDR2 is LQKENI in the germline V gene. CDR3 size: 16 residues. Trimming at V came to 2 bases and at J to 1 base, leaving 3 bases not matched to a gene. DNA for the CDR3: TGTGCCAGCTCACCATTTGGACAGGGGAGCAATCAGCCCCAGCATTTT. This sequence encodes CASSPFGQGSNQPQHF. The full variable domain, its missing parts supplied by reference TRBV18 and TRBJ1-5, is NAGVMQNPRHLVRRRGQEARLRCSPMKGHSHVYWYRQLPEEGLKFMVYLQKENIIDESGMPKERFSAEFPKEGPSILRIQQVVRGDSAAYFCASSPFGQGSNQPQHFGDGTRLSIL.

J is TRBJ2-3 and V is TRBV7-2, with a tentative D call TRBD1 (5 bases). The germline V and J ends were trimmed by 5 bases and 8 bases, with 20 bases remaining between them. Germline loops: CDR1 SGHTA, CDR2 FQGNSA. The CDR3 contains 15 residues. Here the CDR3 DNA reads TGTGCCAGCAGCCAATCTTACGGAAGGGGATTTACGCAGTATTTT. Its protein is CASSQSYGRGFTQYF.

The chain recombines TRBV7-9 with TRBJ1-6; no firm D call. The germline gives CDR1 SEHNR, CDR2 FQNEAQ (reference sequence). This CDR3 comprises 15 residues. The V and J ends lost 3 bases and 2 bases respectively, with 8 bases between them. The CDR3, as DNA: TGTGCCAGCAGCTTTTCCGGGACCTATAATTCACCCCTCCACTTT. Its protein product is CASSFSGTYNSPLHF.

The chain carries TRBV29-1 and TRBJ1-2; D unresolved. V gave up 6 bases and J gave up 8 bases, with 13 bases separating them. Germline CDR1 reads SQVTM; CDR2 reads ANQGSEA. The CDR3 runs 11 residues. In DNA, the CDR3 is TGCAGCGTAAGCCCGTCGGGAGGCTACACCTTC. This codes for CSVSPSGGYTF.

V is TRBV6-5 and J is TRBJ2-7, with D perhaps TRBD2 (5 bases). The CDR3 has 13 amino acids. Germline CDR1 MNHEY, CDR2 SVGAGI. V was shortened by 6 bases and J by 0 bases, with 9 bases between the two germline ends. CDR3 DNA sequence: TGTGCCAGCAGATCGGGGTACTCCTACGAGCAGTACTTC. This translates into CASRSGYSYEQYF.

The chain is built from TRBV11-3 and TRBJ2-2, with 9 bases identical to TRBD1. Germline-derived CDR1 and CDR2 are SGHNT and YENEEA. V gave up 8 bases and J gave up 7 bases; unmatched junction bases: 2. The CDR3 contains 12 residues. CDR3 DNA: TGTGCCAGCGGACAGGGGATCGGGGAGCTGTTTTTT. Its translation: CASGQGIGELFF.

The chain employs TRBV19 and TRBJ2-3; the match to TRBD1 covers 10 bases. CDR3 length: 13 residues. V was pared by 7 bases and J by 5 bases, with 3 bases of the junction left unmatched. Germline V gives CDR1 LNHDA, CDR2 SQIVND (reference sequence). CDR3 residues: CASTRDRGDTQYF. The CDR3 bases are TGTGCCAGTACCAGGGACAGGGGAGATACGCAGTATTTT. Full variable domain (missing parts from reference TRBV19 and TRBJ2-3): DGGITQSPKYLFRKEGQNVTLSCEQNLNHDAMYWYRQDPGQGLRLIYYSQIVNDFQKGDIAEGYSVSREKKESFPLTVTSAQKNPTAFYLCASTRDRGDTQYFGPGTRLTVL.

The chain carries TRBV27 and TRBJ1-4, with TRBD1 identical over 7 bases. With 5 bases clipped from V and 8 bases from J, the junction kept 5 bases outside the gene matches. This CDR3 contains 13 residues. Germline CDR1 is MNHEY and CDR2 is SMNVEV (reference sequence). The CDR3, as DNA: TGTGCCAGCAGTCGACAGGGAGGCGAAAAACTGTTTTTT. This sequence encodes CASSRQGGEKLFF.

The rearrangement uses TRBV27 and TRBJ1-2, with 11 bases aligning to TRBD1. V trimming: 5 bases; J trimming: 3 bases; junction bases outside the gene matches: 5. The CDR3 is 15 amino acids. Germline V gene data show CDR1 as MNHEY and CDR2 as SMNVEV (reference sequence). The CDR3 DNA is TGTGCCAGCAGTCCCCGGACAGGGGGCGACTATGGCTACACCTTC. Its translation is CASSPRTGGDYGYTF.

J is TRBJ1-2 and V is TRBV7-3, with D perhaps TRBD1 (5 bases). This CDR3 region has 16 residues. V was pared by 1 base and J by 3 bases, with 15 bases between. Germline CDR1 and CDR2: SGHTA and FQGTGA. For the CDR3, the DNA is TGTGCCAGCAGCTTAAATTACGGGACTGACTACTATGGCTACACCTTC. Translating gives CASSLNYGTDYYGYTF.

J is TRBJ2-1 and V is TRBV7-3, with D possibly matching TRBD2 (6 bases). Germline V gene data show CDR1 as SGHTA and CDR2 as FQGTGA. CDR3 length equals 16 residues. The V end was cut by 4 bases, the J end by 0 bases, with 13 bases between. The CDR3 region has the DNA TGTGCCAGCAGCTCAACCGGGACTGTCTCCTACAATGAGCAGTTCTTC. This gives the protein CASSSTGTVSYNEQFF.

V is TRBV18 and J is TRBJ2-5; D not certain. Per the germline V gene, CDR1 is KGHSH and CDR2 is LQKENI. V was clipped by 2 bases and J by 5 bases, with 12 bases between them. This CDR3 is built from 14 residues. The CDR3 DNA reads TGTGCCAGCTCACCAGTGGTCTACCGGGAGACCCAGTACTTC. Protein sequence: CASSPVVYRETQYF.

CDR3 sequence (DNA): TGTGCCAGTAGTAAACAGGGGGCGGATTATAGCAATCAGCCCCAGCATTTT. Its translation is CASSKQGADYSNQPQHF. This chain links TRBV19 with TRBJ1-5; 9 bases align to TRBD1. CDR1 LNHDA and CDR2 SQIVND come from the germline V gene (reference sequence). The CDR3 has 17 amino acids. Trimming cost V 4 bases and J 0 bases; bases outside gene matches: 7.

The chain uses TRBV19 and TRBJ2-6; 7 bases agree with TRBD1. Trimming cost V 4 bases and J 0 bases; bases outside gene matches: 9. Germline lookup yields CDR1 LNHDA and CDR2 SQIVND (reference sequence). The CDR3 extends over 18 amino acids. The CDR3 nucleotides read TGTGCCAGTAGTACCAGACAGGGAAGGGGCTCTGGGGCCAACGTCCTGACTTTC. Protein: CASSTRQGRGSGANVLTF.

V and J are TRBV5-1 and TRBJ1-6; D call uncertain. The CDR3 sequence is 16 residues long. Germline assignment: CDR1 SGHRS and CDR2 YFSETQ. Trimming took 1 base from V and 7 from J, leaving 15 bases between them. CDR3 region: CASSLKFGGNNSPLHF. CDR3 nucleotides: TGCGCCAGCAGCTTGAAGTTTGGAGGGAACAATTCACCCCTCCACTTT.

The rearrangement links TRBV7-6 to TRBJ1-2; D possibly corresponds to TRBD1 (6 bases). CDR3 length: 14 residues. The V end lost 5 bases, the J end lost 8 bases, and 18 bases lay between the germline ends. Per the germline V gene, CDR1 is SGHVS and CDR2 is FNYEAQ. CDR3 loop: CASSLRSRGYGYTF. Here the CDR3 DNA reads TGTGCCAGCAGCCTCAGGTCCAGGGGCTACGGCTACACCTTC.

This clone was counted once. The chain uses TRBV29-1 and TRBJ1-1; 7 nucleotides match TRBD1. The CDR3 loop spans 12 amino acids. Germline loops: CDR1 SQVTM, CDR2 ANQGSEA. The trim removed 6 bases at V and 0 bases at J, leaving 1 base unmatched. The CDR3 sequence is CSVGTVNTEAFF. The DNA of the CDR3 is TGCAGCGTAGGGACAGTGAACACTGAAGCTTTCTTT.

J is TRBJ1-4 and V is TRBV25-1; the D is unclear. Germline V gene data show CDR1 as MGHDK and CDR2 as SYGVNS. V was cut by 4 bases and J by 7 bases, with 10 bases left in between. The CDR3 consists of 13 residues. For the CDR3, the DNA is TGTGCCAGCAGTGCGGACGAGGGTGAAAAACTGTTTTTT. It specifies CASSADEGEKLFF.

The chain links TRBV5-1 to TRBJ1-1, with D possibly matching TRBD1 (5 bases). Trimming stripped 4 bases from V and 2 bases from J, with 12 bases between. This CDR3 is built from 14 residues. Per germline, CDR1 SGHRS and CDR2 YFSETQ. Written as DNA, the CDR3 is TGCGCCAGCAGCCCGAATCAGGGAAACACTGAAGCTTTCTTT. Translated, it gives CASSPNQGNTEAFF.